The 29 T cell receptor beta chains below all came from one sample that was sequenced in a study of blood T cell repertoires in COVID-19. Here immunoSEQ multiplex PCR was the method, and the copy in TCRdb shows in-frame clones only, minus some. The sample has roughly 250,000 clones; less than 85% are singletons. Material for sequencing was peripheral blood. All receptors derive from a woman at least 80 years old with active or convalescent COVID-19.

The chain is built from TRBV4-1 and TRBJ2-7; TRBD1 aligns across 9 bases. The germline CDR1 and CDR2 sequences are MGHRA and YSYEKL. Trimming removed 5 bases from V and 6 bases from J; junction bases left unmatched: 17. The CDR3 runs 17 residues. CDR3 nucleotides: TGCGCCAGCAGCATATCGGTCCGACAGGGGGAAGGAGGCGAGCAGTACTTC. It is translated as CASSISVRQGEGGEQYF.

The CDR3: CATSRAPGRARANEKLFF. For the CDR3, the DNA is TGTGCCACCAGCAGAGCTCCTGGTCGTGCCAGGGCGAATGAAAAACTGTTTTTT. The rearrangement joins TRBV15 to TRBJ1-4; tentative D call: TRBD1 (5 bases). The V gene's germline CDR1 is LNHNV and CDR2 YYDKDF (reference sequence). The CDR3 runs to 18 residues. The germline V and J ends were trimmed by 1 base and 5 bases, with 20 bases remaining between them. The full variable domain, completed using reference TRBV15 and TRBJ1-4, is DAMVIQNPRYQVTQFGKPVTLSCSQTLNHNVMYWYQQKSSQAPKLLFHYYDKDFNNEADTPDNFQSRRPNTSFCFLDIRSPGLGDTAMYLCATSRAPGRARANEKLFFGSGTQLSVL.

The chain has TRBV5-8 and TRBJ2-7, with 10 positions matching TRBD2. The germline CDR1 and CDR2 sequences are SGHTS and YDEGEE. This CDR3 has 17 residues. V lost 7 bases and J lost 8; bases outside the gene matches: 21. The CDR3 sequence is CASVIGASGRPNPKQYF. The CDR3 nucleotides read TGTGCCAGCGTAATCGGGGCTAGCGGGAGACCAAACCCCAAGCAGTACTTC.

The rearrangement links TRBV3-1 (or the pseudogene TRBV3-2) to TRBJ2-1, with a possible D match to TRBD2 (6 bases). The V end was cut by 2 bases, the J end by 9 bases, with 11 bases between. The germline V gene has CDR1 LGHDT and CDR2 YNNKEL (reference sequence). This CDR3 is 13 amino acids long. The CDR3 region is CASSQTRRVEQFF. The CDR3 nucleotides are TGTGCCAGCAGCCAAACTAGGAGGGTTGAGCAGTTCTTC.

In this sample, this clone turned up a few times. This chain uses TRBV30 with TRBJ1-1; 7 bases match TRBD1. The CDR3 has 13 amino acids. Germline V gene sequence: CDR1 GTSNPN, CDR2 SVGIG (reference sequence). V lost 3 bases and J lost 4; bases outside the gene matches: 5. The DNA of the CDR3 is TGTGCCTGGAGCACAGGGGTTGGCACTGAAGCTTTCTTT. Translating it yields CAWSTGVGTEAFF.

This clone came up a few times. The gene calls are TRBV5-1 and TRBJ1-2; 7 bases fit TRBD1. Germline trimming cut 4 bases from V and 2 bases from J; bases unmatched to any gene: 8. The CDR3 contains 15 residues. Germline V lookup: CDR1 SGHRS, CDR2 YFSETQ. The CDR3 loop reads CASSKGQTPNYGYTF. CDR3 sequence (DNA): TGCGCCAGCAGCAAGGGACAGACCCCCAACTATGGCTACACCTTC.

The V gene is TRBV5-4, the J gene TRBJ1-1, with D unresolved. Germline assignment: CDR1 SGHNT and CDR2 YYREEE (reference sequence). Trimming shortened V by 0 bases and J by 4 bases, and 16 bases separated the two germline ends. CDR3 length equals 16 residues. CDR3 sequence reads: CASSLAVSWEGTEAFF. CDR3 sequence (DNA): TGTGCCAGCAGCTTGGCTGTTAGCTGGGAGGGCACTGAAGCTTTCTTT.

The chain has TRBV19 and TRBJ2-7; 8 bases line up with TRBD1. The CDR3 is 14 residues long. After removal of 1 base from V and 3 bases from J, the junction contained 2 bases not matched to a gene. Germline-derived CDR1 and CDR2 are LNHDA and SQIVND (reference sequence). The CDR3 coding sequence is TGTGCCAGTAGTATAGGGACAGGGCGCTACGAGCAGTACTTC. It translates to CASSIGTGRYEQYF.

This clone showed up just a few times. The CDR3 region is CASSYNGVGNQPQHF. The CDR3 DNA reads as TGTGCCAGCAGTTACAACGGGGTTGGCAATCAGCCCCAGCATTTT. The chain combines TRBV6-5 with TRBJ1-5; D not resolved. The CDR3 has 15 residues. Germline values: CDR1 MNHEY, CDR2 SVGAGI. The V and J ends lost 2 bases and 2 bases respectively, with 10 bases between them.

This clone was seen just once. The chain uses TRBV5-1 and TRBJ1-1, with D perhaps TRBD1 (5 bases). CDR3 length: 15 amino acids. The V and J ends lost 4 bases and 4 bases respectively, with 17 bases between them. The V gene's germline CDR1 is SGHRS and CDR2 YFSETQ. The CDR3 nucleotides read TGCGCCAGCAGCCGCTCCGCAGGGTCGGGCACTGAAGCTTTCTTT. It codes for CASSRSAGSGTEAFF.

The J gene is TRBJ1-5, the V gene TRBV5-1; 12 bases align to TRBD1. V shed 8 bases, J shed 12 bases, and the junction held 6 bases outside the gene matches. The CDR3 contains 12 residues. CDR1 and CDR2 from the germline V gene are SGHRS and YFSETQ. Here the CDR3 DNA reads TGCGCCAGGGGGACAGGGGGCCCCCGCCAGCATTTT. Encoded protein: CARGTGGPRQHF.

In nucleotides, the CDR3 is TGTGCCAGCAGCTTGCGGGGGGCCTACAATGAGCAGTTCTTC. This translates into CASSLRGAYNEQFF. The rearrangement joins TRBV5-4 to TRBJ2-1; TRBD2 matches at 7 bases. After removal of 1 base from V and 2 bases from J, the junction contained 0 bases not matched to a gene. The CDR3 sequence is 14 residues long. The V gene's germline CDR1 is SGHNT and CDR2 YYREEE (reference sequence).

The chain joins TRBV7-6 to TRBJ1-3, with unresolved D. The length of the CDR3 is 16 residues. Trimming left V 2 bases short and J 2 bases short, with 13 bases between. CDR1 SGHVS and CDR2 FNYEAQ come from the germline V gene. CDR3 sequence (DNA): TGTGCCAGCAGCTTATACCGGGGAGAGGCTGGAAACACCATATATTTT. It is translated as CASSLYRGEAGNTIYF.

This clone was counted only a few times. The chain has TRBV2 and TRBJ2-2; 7 bases agree with TRBD1. Per the germline V gene, CDR1 is SNHLY and CDR2 is FYNNEI. Trimming at V came to 6 bases and at J to 4 bases, leaving 14 bases not matched to a gene. This CDR3 spans 17 amino acids. This chain's CDR3 is CASSKDRVGTSTGELFF. The CDR3, as DNA: TGTGCCAGCAGCAAAGACAGGGTGGGGACGAGCACCGGGGAGCTGTTTTTT.

V usage is TRBV18 and J usage is TRBJ2-7; D perhaps matches TRBD2 (5 bases). Germline lookup yields CDR1 KGHSH and CDR2 LQKENI. Trimming took off 6 bases at V and 3 bases at J, with 12 bases between the two ends. This CDR3 region has 13 residues. The DNA of the CDR3 is TGTGCCAGCTCCAATTCGACTATCTACGAGCAGTACTTC. It encodes CASSNSTIYEQYF.

This clone was seen once. The chain recombines TRBV9 with TRBJ2-2, with a tentative D call TRBD2 (5 bases). The V gene's germline CDR1 is SGDLS and CDR2 YYNGEE. There are 17 residues in the CDR3. Trimming left V 4 bases short and J 4 bases short, with 20 bases between. CDR3 region: CASSPVVGGGTTGELFF. Here the CDR3 DNA reads TGTGCCAGCAGCCCAGTGGTGGGCGGAGGAACCACCGGGGAGCTGTTTTTT.

V and J are TRBV18 and TRBJ1-5; 9 nucleotides match TRBD1. CDR1 and CDR2 (germline): KGHSH, LQKENI. This CDR3 spans 17 amino acids. Trimming removed 2 bases from V and 4 bases from J; junction bases left unmatched: 9. The CDR3 bases are TGTGCCAGCTCACCAACACCCGGACAGGGGACGAATCAGCCCCAGCATTTT. The encoded protein is CASSPTPGQGTNQPQHF.

This chain links TRBV6-1 with TRBJ1-1, with TRBD1 as a possible D gene (5 bases). Trimming left V 2 bases short and J 4 bases short, with 14 bases between. There are 15 residues in the CDR3. Germline V CDR1 and CDR2: MNHNS, SASEGT. CDR3 coding DNA: TGTGCCAGCAGTGAATTCGGGCAGGGAGGCACTGAAGCTTTCTTT. Protein product: CASSEFGQGGTEAFF.

The chain uses TRBV5-1 and TRBJ2-7; 7 bases match TRBD2. V lost 4 bases, J lost 7 bases, and 8 bases stayed unmatched. Germline lookup yields CDR1 SGHRS and CDR2 YFSETQ. CDR3 length: 13 residues. Here the CDR3 reads CASSQGGPGEQYF. For the CDR3, the DNA is TGCGCCAGCAGCCAGGGAGGGCCCGGGGAGCAGTACTTC.

The rearrangement uses TRBV5-1 and TRBJ1-4; D is possibly TRBD1 (5 bases). This CDR3 has 14 residues. Trimming removed 3 bases at V and 8 bases at J, with 14 bases between. CDR1 is SGHRS and CDR2 is YFSETQ in the germline V gene. DNA for the CDR3: TGCGCCAGCAGCTCCACCGGGACTTGGGAAAAACTGTTTTTT. This translates into CASSSTGTWEKLFF.

This clone was observed a handful of times. The sample has other DNA sequences that encode this CDR3 too. The chain uses TRBV5-1 and TRBJ1-2; the D is unclear. The CDR3 runs to 13 residues. V was pared by 1 base and J by 2 bases, with 6 bases between. Per the germline V gene, CDR1 is SGHRS and CDR2 is YFSETQ. This chain's CDR3 is CASSLNGNYGYTF. The DNA of the CDR3 is TGCGCCAGCAGCTTGAACGGGAACTATGGCTACACCTTC.

A single count supports this clone. CDR3 DNA: TGCGCCAGCAGCTATGACAGTGCTGGCTACACCTTC. The encoded protein is CASSYDSAGYTF. The chain has TRBV5-1 and TRBJ1-2; D might be TRBD1 (5 bases). The V end lost 3 bases, the J end lost 7 bases, and 10 bases lay between the germline ends. The germline gives CDR1 SGHRS, CDR2 YFSETQ. This CDR3 has 12 amino acids.

V usage is TRBV7-2 and J usage is TRBJ2-1, with 11 bases matching TRBD2. The CDR3 has 19 residues. The germline CDR1 and CDR2 sequences are SGHTA and FQGNSA. V shed 4 bases and J 10 bases; nucleotides not matched to a gene: 21. In DNA, the CDR3 is TGTGCCAGCAGCTCCAGTAGCGGGGGGGCTGGAAAACGTATACAAGAGCAGTTCTTC. Protein sequence: CASSSSSGGAGKRIQEQFF.

J is TRBJ1-1 and V is TRBV6-6; D gene ambiguous. This CDR3 region has 11 residues. V dropped 6 bases and J dropped 2 bases, with 4 bases sitting between them. Germline V gene lookup returns CDR1 MNHNY and CDR2 SVGAGI (reference sequence). The CDR3 is CASSPNTEAFF. Here the CDR3 DNA reads TGTGCCAGCAGCCCTAACACTGAAGCTTTCTTT.

This chain joins TRBV6-1 and TRBJ2-6; no firm D call. V was cut by 3 bases and J by 2 bases, with 14 bases left in between. The CDR3 totals 17 residues. From germline, CDR1 is MNHNS and CDR2 SASEGT. The CDR3 nucleotides are TGTGCCAGCAGTGACCGTCTTACCCGAGCTGGGGCCAACGTCCTGACTTTC. Translation: CASSDRLTRAGANVLTF.

The chain is built from TRBV18 and TRBJ2-3; TRBD1 agrees at 7 bases. The CDR3 extends over 16 amino acids. The germline CDR1 and CDR2 sequences are KGHSH and LQKENI. J lost 0 bases, V lost 3 bases, and 6 bases had no gene match. The CDR3, as DNA: TGTGCCAGCTCACCCGACAGGGCGCAGAGCACAGATACGCAGTATTTT. Amino acids: CASSPDRAQSTDTQYF.

The chain carries TRBV10-3 and TRBJ2-6; 7 bases line up with TRBD1. The V gene's germline CDR1 is ENHRY and CDR2 SYGVKD. Trimming took 2 bases from V and 2 from J; bases not matched to a gene: 3. The length of the CDR3 is 16 residues. The CDR3 sequence is CAISETQGAGANVLTF. In DNA, the CDR3 is TGTGCCATCAGTGAGACCCAGGGGGCTGGGGCCAACGTCCTGACTTTC.

This clone has only one observation. The rearrangement uses TRBV7-8 and TRBJ1-3; TRBD1 is a possible D gene (6 bases). This CDR3 is 14 amino acids long. CDR1 is SGHVS, CDR2 FQNEAQ, per germline. V was clipped by 5 bases and J by 5 bases, with 13 bases between them. The CDR3 DNA reads as TGTGCCAGCAGCCCGCGGGGGCAGCGAAACACCATATATTTT. Its protein is CASSPRGQRNTIYF.

This sequence joins TRBV20-1 and TRBJ1-3; D perhaps matches TRBD1 (5 bases). This CDR3 is built from 15 residues. Germline V gene sequence: CDR1 DFQATT, CDR2 SNEGSKA (reference sequence). Deletions cut 3 bases from V and 6 bases from J, with 18 bases between. The CDR3 loop is CSASQGLLAENTIYF. In nucleotides, the CDR3 is TGCAGTGCTAGTCAGGGCCTTTTGGCGGAAAACACCATATATTTT.